This entry describes one T cell receptor (beta chain). This record comes from a study of blood T cell repertoires in COVID-19. Either two negative PCRs, clearance, or symptom resolution qualified Cohort 3 donors as recovered. The length of the CDR3 is 17 residues. This table comes from immunoSEQ multiplex PCR, and its TCRdb copy is limited to in-frame clones, with some not included. The table records about 290,000 clones, under 90% of them present only once. Sequencing used PBMCs or T cells enriched from blood (not recorded which). This TCR derives from a woman in her 40s who had recovered from COVID-19. The chain employs TRBV21-1 and TRBJ1-5. TRBV21-1 is recorded as a pseudogene. In DNA, the CDR3 is TGTGCCAGCAGCCCGTGCGGGGGGGTCGGGGACAATCAGCCCCAGCATTTT. Protein: CASSPCGGVGDNQPQHF.